This TCR beta chain was sequenced for a study of liver allograft versus peripheral blood T cells. Study as a whole: Transplanted-liver T cell receptor repertoires were compared with recipients' peripheral blood repertoires. Study-level findings and limits: Liver allograft repertoires of T cell receptors reportedly diverged from peripheral blood repertoires.

Judged by abundance, this clonotype is medium-sized. Its antigen is unidentified. In germline, CDR1 is MNHNY, CDR2 SVGAGI (reference sequence). Trimming took off 0 bases at V and 3 bases at J, with 6 bases between the two ends. The CDR3 has 15 amino acids. One entry per CDR3 protein results from TCRdb running MiXCR on the reads. The sample has about 9,500 distinct CDR3 sequences, roughly 18% seen once. The sequence was collected from a human patient who had a liver transplant. The T cells may come from the graft donor. This sequence joins TRBV6-6 and TRBJ2-6; no firm D call. CDR3 nucleotides: TGTGCCAGCAGTTACTCGATGTATGGGGCCAACGTCCTGACTTTC. Translation gives CASSYSMYGANVLTF.